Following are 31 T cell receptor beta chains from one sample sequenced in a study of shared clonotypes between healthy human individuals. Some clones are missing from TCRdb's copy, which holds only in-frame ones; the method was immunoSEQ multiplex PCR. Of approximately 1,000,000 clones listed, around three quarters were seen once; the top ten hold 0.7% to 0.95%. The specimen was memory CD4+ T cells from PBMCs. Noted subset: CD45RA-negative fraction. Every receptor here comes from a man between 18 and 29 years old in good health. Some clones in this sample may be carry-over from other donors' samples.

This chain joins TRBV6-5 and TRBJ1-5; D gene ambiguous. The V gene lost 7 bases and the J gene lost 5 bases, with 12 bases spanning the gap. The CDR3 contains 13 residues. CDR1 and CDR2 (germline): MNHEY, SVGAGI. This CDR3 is CASTAGVHQPQHF. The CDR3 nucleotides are TGTGCCAGCACGGCCGGGGTGCATCAGCCCCAGCATTTT.

The CDR3 bases are TGTGCCAGCAGCTTGACGGGGAGGCACATTCAGTACTTC. Its protein product is CASSLTGRHIQYF. This chain connects TRBV5-6 to TRBJ2-4; D is possibly TRBD2 (6 bases). V dropped 1 base and J dropped 8 bases, with 10 bases sitting between them. There are 13 residues in the CDR3. CDR1 is SGHDT, CDR2 YYEEEE, per germline.

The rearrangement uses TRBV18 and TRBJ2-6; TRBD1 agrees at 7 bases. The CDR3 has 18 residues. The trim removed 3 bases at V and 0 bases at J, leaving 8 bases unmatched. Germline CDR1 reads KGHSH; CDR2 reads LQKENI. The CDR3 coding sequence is TGTGCCAGCTCACCCCTTACGACAGGGTACTCTGGGGCCAACGTCCTGACTTTC. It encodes CASSPLTTGYSGANVLTF.

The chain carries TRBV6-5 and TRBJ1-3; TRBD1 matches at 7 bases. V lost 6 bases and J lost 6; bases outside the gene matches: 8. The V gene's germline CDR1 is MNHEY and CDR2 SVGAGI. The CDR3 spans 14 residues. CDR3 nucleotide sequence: TGTGCCAGCAGCCCGGACAGGTTGGAAAACACCATATATTTT. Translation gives CASSPDRLENTIYF.

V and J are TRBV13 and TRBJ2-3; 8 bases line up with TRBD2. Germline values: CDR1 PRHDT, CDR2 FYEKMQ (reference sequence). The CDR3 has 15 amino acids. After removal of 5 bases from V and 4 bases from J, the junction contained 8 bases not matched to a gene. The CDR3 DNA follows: TGTGCCAGCAGCCGGAGCGGGAGTAGGGCAGATACGCAGTATTTT. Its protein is CASSRSGSRADTQYF.

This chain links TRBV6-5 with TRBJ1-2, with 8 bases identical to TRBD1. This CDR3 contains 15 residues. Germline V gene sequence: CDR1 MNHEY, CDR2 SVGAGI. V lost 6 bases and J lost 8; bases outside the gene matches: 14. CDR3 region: CASRSKETRGRGYTF. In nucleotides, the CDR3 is TGTGCCAGCAGATCGAAAGAGACCAGGGGGCGGGGCTACACCTTC.

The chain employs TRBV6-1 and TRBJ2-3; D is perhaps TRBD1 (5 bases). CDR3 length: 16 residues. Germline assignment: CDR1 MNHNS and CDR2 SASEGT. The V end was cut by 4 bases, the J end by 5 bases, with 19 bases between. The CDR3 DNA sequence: TGTGCCAGCAGTGTCCTTCACCAGGGTGGAAGAGATACGCAGTATTTT. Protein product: CASSVLHQGGRDTQYF.

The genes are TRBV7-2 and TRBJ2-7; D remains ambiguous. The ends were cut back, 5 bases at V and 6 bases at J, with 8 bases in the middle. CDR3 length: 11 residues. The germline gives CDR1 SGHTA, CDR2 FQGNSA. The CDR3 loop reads CASSEEVEQYF. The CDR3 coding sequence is TGTGCCAGCAGCGAGGAAGTCGAGCAGTACTTC.

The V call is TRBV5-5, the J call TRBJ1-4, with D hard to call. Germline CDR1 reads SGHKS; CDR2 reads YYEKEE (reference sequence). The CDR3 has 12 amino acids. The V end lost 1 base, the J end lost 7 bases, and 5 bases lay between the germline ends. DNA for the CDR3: TGTGCCAGCAGCTTGACGGGTGAAAAACTGTTTTTT. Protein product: CASSLTGEKLFF. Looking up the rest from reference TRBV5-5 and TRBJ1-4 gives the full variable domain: DAGVTQSPTHLIKTRGQQVTLRCSPISGHKSVSWYQQVLGQGPQFIFQYYEKEERGRGNFPDRFSARQFPNYSSELNVNALLLGDSALYLCASSLTGEKLFFGSGTQLSVL.

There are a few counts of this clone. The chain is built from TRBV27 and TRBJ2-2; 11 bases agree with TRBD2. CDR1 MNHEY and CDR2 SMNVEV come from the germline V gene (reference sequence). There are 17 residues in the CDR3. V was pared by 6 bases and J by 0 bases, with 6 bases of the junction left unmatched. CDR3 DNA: TGTGCCAGCAGACTAGCGGGAGAGGGCGCGAACACCGGGGAGCTGTTTTTT. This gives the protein CASRLAGEGANTGELFF.

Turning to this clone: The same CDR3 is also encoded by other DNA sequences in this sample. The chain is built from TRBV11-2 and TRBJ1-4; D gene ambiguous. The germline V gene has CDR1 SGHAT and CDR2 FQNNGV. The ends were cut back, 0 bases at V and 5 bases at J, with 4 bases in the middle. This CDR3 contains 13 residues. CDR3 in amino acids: CASSLDRNEKLFF. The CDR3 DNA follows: TGTGCCAGCAGCTTAGACAGAAATGAAAAACTGTTTTTT.

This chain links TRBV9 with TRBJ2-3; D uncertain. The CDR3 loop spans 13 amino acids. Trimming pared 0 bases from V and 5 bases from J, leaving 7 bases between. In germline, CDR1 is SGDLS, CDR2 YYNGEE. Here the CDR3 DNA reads TGTGCCAGCAGCGTAGTTGTAGAAGATACGCAGTATTTT. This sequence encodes CASSVVVEDTQYF. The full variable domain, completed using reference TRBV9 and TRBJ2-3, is DSGVTQTPKHLITATGQRVTLRCSPRSGDLSVYWYQQSLDQGLQFLIQYYNGEERAKGNILERFSAQQFPDLHSELNLSSLELGDSALYFCASSVVVEDTQYFGPGTRLTVL.

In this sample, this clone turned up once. The CDR3 loop reads CASSQSLGAYTGELFF. The CDR3, as DNA: TGCGCCAGCAGCCAATCTCTGGGGGCCTACACCGGGGAGCTGTTTTTT. The chain employs TRBV4-3 and TRBJ2-2; tentatively, D is TRBD1 (6 bases). The ends were cut back, 2 bases at V and 3 bases at J, with 13 bases in the middle. The CDR3 is 16 residues long. Germline loops: CDR1 LGHNA, CDR2 YSLEER.

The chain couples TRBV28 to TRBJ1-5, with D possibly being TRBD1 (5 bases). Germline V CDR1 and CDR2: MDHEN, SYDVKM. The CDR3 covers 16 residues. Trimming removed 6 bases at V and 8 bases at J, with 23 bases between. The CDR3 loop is CASRGRSRNVLEPQHF. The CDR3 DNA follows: TGTGCCAGCAGGGGGCGATCCAGGAACGTTCTCGAGCCCCAGCATTTT.

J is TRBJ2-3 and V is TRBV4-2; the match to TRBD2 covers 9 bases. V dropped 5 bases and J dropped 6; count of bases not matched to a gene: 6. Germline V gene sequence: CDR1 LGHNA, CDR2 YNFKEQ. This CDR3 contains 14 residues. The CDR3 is CASSTSGRSDTQYF. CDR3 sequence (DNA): TGTGCCAGCAGCACGAGCGGGAGGTCCGATACGCAGTATTTT.

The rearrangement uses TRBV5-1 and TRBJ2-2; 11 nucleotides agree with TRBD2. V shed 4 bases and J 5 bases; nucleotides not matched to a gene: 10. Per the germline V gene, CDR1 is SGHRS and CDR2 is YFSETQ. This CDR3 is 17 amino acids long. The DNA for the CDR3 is TGCGCCAGCAGCGCGTCCGGGACTAGCGGTCGGACCGGGGAGCTGTTTTTT. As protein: CASSASGTSGRTGELFF. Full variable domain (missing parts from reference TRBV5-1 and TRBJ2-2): KAGVTQTPRYLIKTRGQQVTLSCSPISGHRSVSWYQQTPGQGLQFLFEYFSETQRNKGNFPGRFSGRQFSNSRSEMNVSTLELGDSALYLCASSASGTSGRTGELFFGEGSRLTVL.

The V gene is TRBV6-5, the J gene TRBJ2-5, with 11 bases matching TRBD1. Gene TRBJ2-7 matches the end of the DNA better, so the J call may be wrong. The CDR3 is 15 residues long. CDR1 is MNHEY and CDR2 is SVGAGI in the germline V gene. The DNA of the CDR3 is TGTGCCAGCAGGCGATGGACAGGGGGCGGGTACGAGCAGTACTTC. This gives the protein CASRRWTGGGYEQYF.

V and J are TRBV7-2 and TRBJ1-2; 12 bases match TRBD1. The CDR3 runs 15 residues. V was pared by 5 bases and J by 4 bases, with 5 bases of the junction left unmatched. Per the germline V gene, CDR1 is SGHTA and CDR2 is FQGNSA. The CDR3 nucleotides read TGTGCCAGCAGCCCCACGGGACAGGGGGCCTATGGCTACACCTTC. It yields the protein CASSPTGQGAYGYTF.

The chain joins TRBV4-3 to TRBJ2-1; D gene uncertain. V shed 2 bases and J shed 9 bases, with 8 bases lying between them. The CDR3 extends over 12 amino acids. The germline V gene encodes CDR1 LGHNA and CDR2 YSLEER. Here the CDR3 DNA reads TGCGCCAGCAGCCAACTAGGGTTTGAGCAGTTCTTC. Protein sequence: CASSQLGFEQFF.

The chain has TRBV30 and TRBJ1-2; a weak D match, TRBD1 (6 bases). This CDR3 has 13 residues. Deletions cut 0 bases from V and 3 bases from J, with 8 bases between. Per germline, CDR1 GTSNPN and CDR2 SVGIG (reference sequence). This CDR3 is CAWSVRTDYGYTF. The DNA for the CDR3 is TGTGCCTGGAGTGTACGGACAGACTATGGCTACACCTTC.

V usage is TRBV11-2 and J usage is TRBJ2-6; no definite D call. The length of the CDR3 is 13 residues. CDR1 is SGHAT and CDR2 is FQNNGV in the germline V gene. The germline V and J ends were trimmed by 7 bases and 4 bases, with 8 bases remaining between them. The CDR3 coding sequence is TGTGCCAGCAACGAAGGGGGGGCCAACGTCCTGACTTTC. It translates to CASNEGGANVLTF.

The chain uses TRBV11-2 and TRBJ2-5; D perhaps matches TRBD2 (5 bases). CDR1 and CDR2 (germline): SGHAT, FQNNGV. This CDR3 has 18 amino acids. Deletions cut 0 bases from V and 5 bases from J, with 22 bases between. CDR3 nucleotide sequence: TGTGCCAGCAGCTTAGAGGTCCGGACTGGGTACGATAGGGAGACCCAGTACTTC. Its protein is CASSLEVRTGYDRETQYF. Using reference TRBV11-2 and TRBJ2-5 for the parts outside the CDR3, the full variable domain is EAGVAQSPRYKIIEKRQSVAFWCNPISGHATLYWYQQILGQGPKLLIQFQNNGVVDDSQLPKDRFSAERLKGVDSTLKIQPAKLEDSAVYLCASSLEVRTGYDRETQYFGPGTRLLVL.

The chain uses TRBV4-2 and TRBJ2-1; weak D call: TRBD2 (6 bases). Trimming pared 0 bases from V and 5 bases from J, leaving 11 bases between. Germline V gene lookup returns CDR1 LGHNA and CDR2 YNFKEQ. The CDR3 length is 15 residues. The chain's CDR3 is CASSQDLGGHNEQFF. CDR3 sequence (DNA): TGTGCCAGCAGCCAAGATCTCGGGGGACACAATGAGCAGTTCTTC.

CDR3 sequence: CAWRSSRLIYNEQFF. CDR3 nucleotide sequence: TGTGCCTGGAGAAGTTCGAGACTTATCTACAATGAGCAGTTCTTC. The chain has TRBV30 and TRBJ2-1, with D hard to call. From germline, CDR1 is GTSNPN and CDR2 SVGIG (reference sequence). The germline V and J ends were trimmed by 3 bases and 3 bases, with 15 bases remaining between them. This CDR3 spans 15 amino acids. The variable domain in full, completed from reference TRBV30 and TRBJ2-1, reads SQTIHQWPATLVQPVGSPLSLECTVEGTSNPNLYWYRQAAGRGLQLLFYSVGIGQISSEVPQNLSASRPQDRQFILSSKKLLLSDSGFYLCAWRSSRLIYNEQFFGPGTRLTVL.

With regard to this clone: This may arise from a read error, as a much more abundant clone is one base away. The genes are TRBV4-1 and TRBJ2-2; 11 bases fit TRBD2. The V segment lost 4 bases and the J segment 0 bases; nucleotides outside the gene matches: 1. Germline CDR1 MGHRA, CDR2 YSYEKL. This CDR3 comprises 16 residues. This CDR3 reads CASSLAGGPNTGELFF. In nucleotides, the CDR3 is TGCGCCAGCAGCCTAGCGGGAGGGCCGAACACCGGGGAGCTGTTTTTT.

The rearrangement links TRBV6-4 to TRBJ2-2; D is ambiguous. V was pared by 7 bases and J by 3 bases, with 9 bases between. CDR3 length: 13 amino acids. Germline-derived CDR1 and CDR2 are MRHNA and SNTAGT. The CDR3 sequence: CASKPGDTGELFF. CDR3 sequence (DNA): TGTGCCAGCAAGCCCGGAGACACCGGGGAGCTGTTTTTT.

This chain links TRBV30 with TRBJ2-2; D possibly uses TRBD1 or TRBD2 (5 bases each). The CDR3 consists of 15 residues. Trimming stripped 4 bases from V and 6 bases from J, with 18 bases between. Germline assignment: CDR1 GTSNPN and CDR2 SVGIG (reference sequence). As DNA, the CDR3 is TGTGCCTGGATTCCCGACAGATTCGGGGCCGGGGAGCTGTTTTTT. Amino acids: CAWIPDRFGAGELFF.

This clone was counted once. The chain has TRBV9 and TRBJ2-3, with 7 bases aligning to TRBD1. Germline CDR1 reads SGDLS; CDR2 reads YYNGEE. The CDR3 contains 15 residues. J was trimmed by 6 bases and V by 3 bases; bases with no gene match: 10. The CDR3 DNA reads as TGTGCCAGCAGCGAGGTCGGACAGGCAGCGGATACGCAGTATTTT. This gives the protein CASSEVGQAADTQYF. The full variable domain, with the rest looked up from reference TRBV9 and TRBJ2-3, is DSGVTQTPKHLITATGQRVTLRCSPRSGDLSVYWYQQSLDQGLQFLIQYYNGEERAKGNILERFSAQQFPDLHSELNLSSLELGDSALYFCASSEVGQAADTQYFGPGTRLTVL.

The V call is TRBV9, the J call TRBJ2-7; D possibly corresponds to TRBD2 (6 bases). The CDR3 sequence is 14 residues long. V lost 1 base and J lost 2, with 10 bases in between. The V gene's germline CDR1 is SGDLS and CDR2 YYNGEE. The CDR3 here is CASSVSGGTYEQYF. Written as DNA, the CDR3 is TGTGCCAGCAGCGTATCCGGGGGAACCTACGAGCAGTACTTC.

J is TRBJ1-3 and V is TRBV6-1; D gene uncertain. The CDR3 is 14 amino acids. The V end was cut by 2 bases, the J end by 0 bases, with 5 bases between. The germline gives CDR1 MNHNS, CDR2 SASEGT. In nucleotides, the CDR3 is TGTGCCAGCAGTGAATTGGCCTCTGGAAACACCATATATTTT. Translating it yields CASSELASGNTIYF.

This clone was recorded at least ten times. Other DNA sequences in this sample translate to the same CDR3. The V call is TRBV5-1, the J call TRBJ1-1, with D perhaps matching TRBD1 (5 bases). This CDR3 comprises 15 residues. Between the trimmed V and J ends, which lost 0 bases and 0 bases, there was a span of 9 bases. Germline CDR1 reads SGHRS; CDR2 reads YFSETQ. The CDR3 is CASSLGGQMNTEAFF. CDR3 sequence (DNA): TGCGCCAGCAGCTTGGGGGGCCAGATGAACACTGAAGCTTTCTTT.